One sample yielded the 25 T cell receptor beta chains listed below, sequenced in a study of T cells expressing NK-cell markers. TCRdb re-called the 5' RACE reads; every CDR3 protein appears as one record, without DNA. Its table records fewer than 400,000 distinct CDR3 sequences. Sequencing was carried out using blood T cells: a sorted CD56 or NKG2C T cell subset, CD4+ or CD8+ T cells, or bulk PBMC T cells (not recorded which). The receptors were sampled from a man aged 18-69 years in good health.

J is TRBJ2-2 and V is TRBV5-5; the TRBD1 assignment by TCRdb is unverifiable without DNA. CDR1 SGHKS and CDR2 YYEKEE come from the germline V gene (reference sequence). The CDR3 sequence is 15 residues long. The CDR3 protein is CASSHRQGRTGELFF.

This sequence joins TRBV2 and TRBJ2-2; TCRdb's D gene call, TRBD1, goes unchecked for lack of DNA. Germline assignment: CDR1 SNHLY and CDR2 FYNNEI. The CDR3 is 18 amino acids. CDR3 amino acids: CASSGFLPGAVDTGELFF.

This sequence joins TRBV5-1 and TRBJ2-7; TCRdb gives TRBD2 as the D gene, but with no DNA this cannot be confirmed. The CDR3 is 14 amino acids. Germline V gene sequence: CDR1 SGHRS, CDR2 YFSETQ. The CDR3 is CASSLLAGSYEQYF.

V and J are TRBV29-1 and TRBJ2-2; the TCRdb call, TRBD1, lacks DNA for checking. The CDR3 totals 15 residues. CDR1 is SQVTM, CDR2 ANQGSEA, per germline. The CDR3 spells CSVFGGGQSTGELFF.

The J gene is TRBJ1-2, the V gene TRBV12-3 or TRBV12-4. The CDR3 has 14 amino acids. CDR3 amino acids: CASSRSGLSYGYTF.

The V call is TRBV12-3 or TRBV12-4, the J call TRBJ2-3. This CDR3 is 14 amino acids long. The CDR3 sequence: CASSFGVARDTQYF.

The gene calls are TRBV24-1 and TRBJ1-1; TCRdb's D gene call, TRBD1, goes unchecked for lack of DNA. The V gene's germline CDR1 is KGHDR and CDR2 SFDVKD. CDR3 length: 14 residues. CDR3 in amino acids: CATSAADRGFEAFF.

The J gene is TRBJ2-2, the V gene TRBV9; TCRdb picks TRBD1, but there is no DNA to check that call. Germline loops: CDR1 SGDLS, CDR2 YYNGEE. This CDR3 has 19 residues. The CDR3 loop reads CASSVAAGGAFRHTGELFF.

The rearrangement uses TRBV3-1 and TRBJ2-3. This CDR3 has 15 amino acids. Germline values: CDR1 LGHDT, CDR2 YNNKEL (reference sequence). The CDR3 spells CASSQGLRVTDTQYF.

CDR3 in amino acids: CASSLISPLGYTF. The chain is built from TRBV5-6 and TRBJ1-2. Germline lookup yields CDR1 SGHDT and CDR2 YYEEEE. The CDR3 loop spans 13 amino acids.

The rearrangement joins TRBV9 to TRBJ1-1; TCRdb gives TRBD1 as the D gene, but with no DNA this cannot be confirmed. In germline, CDR1 is SGDLS, CDR2 YYNGEE. This CDR3 is 14 amino acids long. This CDR3 reads CASSVPPNTIEAFF.

V and J are TRBV6-1 and TRBJ2-7; TCRdb's D gene call, TRBD1, goes unchecked for lack of DNA. The germline V gene encodes CDR1 MNHNS and CDR2 SASEGT. The CDR3 loop spans 14 amino acids. The CDR3 sequence: CASSHLARANEQYF.

The chain recombines TRBV11-2 with TRBJ2-3; the D call from TCRdb, TRBD2, cannot be confirmed without DNA. The CDR3 has 14 amino acids. Germline V lookup: CDR1 SGHAT, CDR2 FQNNGV. CDR3 sequence: CASSFDRASHTQYF.

The V gene is TRBV5-6, the J gene TRBJ1-5; the D call from TCRdb, TRBD1, cannot be confirmed without DNA. The CDR3 is 17 amino acids. The germline V gene has CDR1 SGHDT and CDR2 YYEEEE. The CDR3 reads CASSLGQGLYSNQPQHF.

The genes are TRBV6-5 and TRBJ1-2; TCRdb's D call, TRBD1, is unchecked because there is no DNA. This CDR3 has 15 amino acids. CDR1 is MNHEY, CDR2 SVGAGI, per germline. The CDR3 loop reads CASSYPGVLTEGYTF.

The chain uses TRBV11-2 and TRBJ2-1. The CDR3 covers 12 residues. Germline V lookup: CDR1 SGHAT, CDR2 FQNNGV. The CDR3: CASSLEGRQGFF. The whole variable domain, filled in from reference TRBV11-2 and TRBJ2-1, reads EAGVAQSPRYKIIEKRQSVAFWCNPISGHATLYWYQQILGQGPKLLIQFQNNGVVDDSQLPKDRFSAERLKGVDSTLKIQPAKLEDSAVYLCASSLEGRQGFFGPGTRLTVL.

The V and J genes are TRBV3-1 and TRBJ2-1; TCRdb outputs TRBD1, but without DNA this stays unchecked. Germline CDR1 is LGHDT and CDR2 is YNNKEL (reference sequence). This CDR3 has 17 residues. The CDR3 sequence: CASSPHPDSRPYNEQFF.

The chain carries TRBV5-6 and TRBJ2-1; TCRdb proposes TRBD1, but this gene call is untestable without DNA. The CDR3 covers 16 residues. Per the germline V gene, CDR1 is SGHDT and CDR2 is YYEEEE. This chain's CDR3 is CASRKYGGGPSNEQFF. Full variable domain (remainder filled in from reference TRBV5-6 and TRBJ2-1): DAGVTQSPTHLIKTRGQQVTLRCSPKSGHDTVSWYQQALGQGPQFIFQYYEEEERQRGNFPDRFSGHQFPNYSSELNVNALLLGDSALYLCASRKYGGGPSNEQFFGPGTRLTVL.

The V and J genes are TRBV7-9 and TRBJ1-1. The CDR3 sequence is 15 residues long. The germline gives CDR1 SEHNR, CDR2 FQNEAQ (reference sequence). CDR3 in amino acids: CASSLAWQRDTEAFF. Filled out from reference TRBV7-9 and TRBJ1-1, the complete variable domain reads DTGVSQNPRHKITKRGQNVTFRCDPISEHNRLYWYRQTLGQGPEFLTYFQNEAQLEKSRLLSDRFSAERPKGSFSTLEIQRTEQGDSAMYLCASSLAWQRDTEAFFGQGTRLTVV.

The chain is built from TRBV29-1 and TRBJ1-2; lacking DNA, the TRBD1 call made by TCRdb goes unchecked. The length of the CDR3 is 13 residues. Germline V gene sequence: CDR1 SQVTM, CDR2 ANQGSEA. This CDR3 reads CSVPYRDRYGYTF.

The chain recombines TRBV20-1 with TRBJ2-2; the TCRdb D gene call, TRBD2, has no DNA to confirm it. The CDR3 contains 13 residues. The V gene's germline CDR1 is DFQATT and CDR2 SNEGSKA (reference sequence). The CDR3 reads CSAGQATTGELFF.

The chain couples TRBV20-1 to TRBJ2-5; TCRdb calls TRBD1, which cannot be checked without DNA. Germline V CDR1 and CDR2: DFQATT, SNEGSKA (reference sequence). The CDR3 runs to 16 residues. CDR3 sequence: CSARDKTGWYQETQYF.

The V and J genes are TRBV5-5 and TRBJ2-1; TCRdb picks TRBD1, but there is no DNA to check that call. The CDR3 covers 14 residues. The germline V gene encodes CDR1 SGHKS and CDR2 YYEKEE (reference sequence). This CDR3 is CASSLTGVSGEQFF.

The chain uses TRBV3-1 and TRBJ2-1; the TRBD2 assignment by TCRdb is unverifiable without DNA. Germline lookup yields CDR1 LGHDT and CDR2 YNNKEL (reference sequence). The CDR3 extends over 16 amino acids. The chain's CDR3 is CASSPIIAGGPHEQFF.

The CDR3 protein is CASRWERTTGELFF. The chain couples TRBV6-2 or TRBV6-3 to TRBJ2-2; checking the TCRdb D call of TRBD2 is not possible without DNA. Germline V gives CDR1 MNHEY, CDR2 SVGEGT. This CDR3 contains 14 residues.